The 18 T cell receptor beta chains reported below all come from one sample, sequenced in a study of cytomegalovirus exposure and HLA in healthy donors (dated by TCRdb to about 2017). Library prep was done by the immunoSEQ multiplex PCR assay. For the multiplex PCR, a mixture combining 60 forward primers for TCR Vbeta segments and 13 reverse primers for TCR Jbeta segments was used. What TCRdb holds here is the immuneACCESS table cut down to in-frame rearrangements. Part of the clones is not present; checked against another copy, under half of the missing clones reflect an unresolved V gene, and the others are unexplained. Within this sample are 110,000 to 150,000 clones, with around 80% of them counted one time only. The top ten hold 1.2% of the sample. Sequencing input: PBMCs. These receptors were taken from a female donor in good health and CMV-seronegative.

The chain combines TRBV9 with TRBJ2-2, with TRBD2 matching over 9 bases. V shed 1 base and J 1 base; nucleotides not matched to a gene: 5. Germline-derived CDR1 and CDR2 are SGDLS and YYNGEE. This CDR3 comprises 17 residues. DNA of the CDR3: TGTGCCAGCAGCGTATTGGGGCGGGAGGGGAACACCGGGGAGCTGTTTTTT. Protein: CASSVLGREGNTGELFF.

The chain uses TRBV7-9 and TRBJ2-1; 13 bases are a match to TRBD2. The trim removed 7 bases at V and 8 bases at J, leaving 8 bases unmatched. In germline, CDR1 is SEHNR, CDR2 FQNEAQ (reference sequence). This CDR3 comprises 15 residues. As DNA, the CDR3 is TGTGCCAGCACCGACGGACTAGCGGGAGAGGATGAGCAGTTCTTC. It encodes CASTDGLAGEDEQFF. The whole variable domain, remainder taken from reference TRBV7-9 and TRBJ2-1, is DTGVSQNPRHKITKRGQNVTFRCDPISEHNRLYWYRQTLGQGPEFLTYFQNEAQLEKSRLLSDRFSAERPKGSFSTLEIQRTEQGDSAMYLCASTDGLAGEDEQFFGPGTRLTVL.

The chain combines TRBV28 with TRBJ1-2; TRBD1 matches 8 bases. The length of the CDR3 is 14 residues. From germline, CDR1 is MDHEN and CDR2 SYDVKM. Trimming removed 6 bases from V and 5 bases from J; junction bases left unmatched: 8. The CDR3 nucleotides read TGTGCCAGCAGCGCTTGGGACAGGTTTTATGGCTACACCTTC. This codes for CASSAWDRFYGYTF.

V gene TRBV21-1 combines with J gene TRBJ1-5. TRBV21-1 is noted as a pseudogene. The CDR3 is 15 amino acids. Here the CDR3 DNA reads TGTGCCAGCAGCTCCCAGCGGAGGGTCGGCCAGCCCCAGCATTTT. Its protein is CASSSQRRVGQPQHF.

CDR3 loop: CSVKIQVVGDEQYF. DNA of the CDR3: TGCAGCGTTAAAATACAGGTCGTAGGGGACGAGCAGTACTTC. This rearrangement joins TRBV29-1 to TRBJ2-7; D is possibly TRBD1 (5 bases). Trimming removed 5 bases at V and 5 bases at J, with 19 bases between. The CDR3 has 14 residues. CDR1 and CDR2 (germline): SQVTM, ANQGSEA.

This sequence joins TRBV9 and TRBJ2-7; D is possibly TRBD1 (5 bases). Trimming removed 5 bases at V and 3 bases at J, with 15 bases between. Germline V lookup: CDR1 SGDLS, CDR2 YYNGEE. The length of the CDR3 is 14 residues. CDR3 region: CASRLLKTVYEQYF. The CDR3, as DNA: TGTGCCAGCAGACTCCTCAAGACAGTCTACGAGCAGTACTTC. The whole variable domain, remainder taken from reference TRBV9 and TRBJ2-7, is DSGVTQTPKHLITATGQRVTLRCSPRSGDLSVYWYQQSLDQGLQFLIQYYNGEERAKGNILERFSAQQFPDLHSELNLSSLELGDSALYFCASRLLKTVYEQYFGPGTRLTVT.

The chain couples TRBV28 to TRBJ1-1; D ambiguous. The CDR3 runs to 13 residues. Between the trimmed V and J ends, which lost 4 bases and 6 bases, there was a span of 12 bases. Germline CDR1 and CDR2: MDHEN and SYDVKM. CDR3 sequence reads: CASSSLEKAEAFF. The DNA of the CDR3 is TGTGCCAGCAGTTCCCTAGAGAAAGCTGAAGCTTTCTTT.

The V call is TRBV6-6, the J call TRBJ2-1; possibly TRBD2 for D (6 bases). V was clipped by 4 bases and J by 5 bases, with 18 bases between them. The CDR3 runs 16 residues. Per germline, CDR1 MNHNY and CDR2 SVGAGI (reference sequence). CDR3 coding DNA: TGTGCCAGCAGTTTCTCCAGCGGGCCATTGCACAATGAGCAGTTCTTC. Translating it yields CASSFSSGPLHNEQFF.

V usage is TRBV27 and J usage is TRBJ2-7, with D possibly matching TRBD2 (6 bases). The CDR3 covers 13 residues. V was clipped by 6 bases and J by 3 bases, with 12 bases between them. Germline V gives CDR1 MNHEY, CDR2 SMNVEV (reference sequence). CDR3 amino acids: CASRGGLYYEQYF. DNA of the CDR3: TGTGCCAGCAGGGGGGGACTTTACTACGAGCAGTACTTC.

This chain connects TRBV5-1 to TRBJ2-7; maybe TRBD1 (5 bases). CDR1 and CDR2 from the germline V gene are SGHRS and YFSETQ. Trimming left V 1 base short and J 1 base short, with 9 bases between. The CDR3 sequence is 14 residues long. CDR3 bases: TGCGCCAGCAGCTTGAGACAGCCGTCCTACGAGCAGTACTTC. Its translation: CASSLRQPSYEQYF.

The rearrangement links TRBV27 to TRBJ2-3; 10 bases align to TRBD2. Germline loops: CDR1 MNHEY, CDR2 SMNVEV (reference sequence). V was clipped by 11 bases and J by 4 bases; unmatched bases: 9. The CDR3 covers 14 residues. Here the CDR3 reads CAEGASGSPDTQYF. CDR3 coding DNA: TGTGCCGAGGGGGCTAGCGGGAGTCCAGATACGCAGTATTTT.

This rearrangement joins TRBV10-3 to TRBJ2-7; 10 bases agree with TRBD2. Germline V gives CDR1 ENHRY, CDR2 SYGVKD. V trimming: 7 bases; J trimming: 3 bases; junction bases outside the gene matches: 6. The CDR3 spans 14 residues. The CDR3 nucleotides are TGTGCCATCACGGCTAGCGGGAGACACTACGAGCAGTACTTC. Translated, it gives CAITASGRHYEQYF.

The chain links TRBV19 to TRBJ2-5; TRBD1 matches 7 bases. The length of the CDR3 is 12 residues. Germline trimming cut 3 bases from V and 5 bases from J; bases unmatched to any gene: 0. The germline V gene encodes CDR1 LNHDA and CDR2 SQIVND (reference sequence). CDR3 residues: CASSMDRETQYF. CDR3 nucleotide sequence: TGTGCCAGTAGTATGGACAGGGAGACCCAGTACTTC.

This clone came up a few times. The chain joins TRBV15 to TRBJ2-1; tentative D call: TRBD1 (5 bases). The CDR3 totals 15 residues. Trimming removed 0 bases from V and 4 bases from J, with 10 bases in between. Germline V lookup: CDR1 LNHNV, CDR2 YYDKDF (reference sequence). The CDR3 here is CATSRDQGPYNEQFF. The CDR3 DNA follows: TGTGCCACCAGCAGAGATCAGGGCCCGTACAATGAGCAGTTCTTC.

The rearrangement joins TRBV28 to TRBJ2-7, with 8 bases matching TRBD2. This CDR3 has 16 amino acids. Germline values: CDR1 MDHEN, CDR2 SYDVKM. V lost 6 bases and J lost 1; bases outside the gene matches: 11. This CDR3 is CASSPLSGSPSYEQYF. The CDR3 DNA reads as TGTGCCAGCAGCCCGCTGAGCGGGAGCCCTTCCTACGAGCAGTACTTC.

J is TRBJ2-5 and V is TRBV30; D not resolved. The CDR3 is made up of 14 amino acids. From germline, CDR1 is GTSNPN and CDR2 SVGIG (reference sequence). Trimming pared 2 bases from V and 5 bases from J, leaving 15 bases between. The DNA of the CDR3 is TGTGCCTGGAGTCAGTACCCCCCCTTGGAGACCCAGTACTTC. It specifies CAWSQYPPLETQYF.

A word on this clone: Its ends do not fully match the called genes, so a read error is possible. The chain has TRBV19 and TRBJ2-4; possible D gene TRBD2, 5 bases. The CDR3 is made up of 14 amino acids. CDR1 is LNHDA and CDR2 is SQIVND in the germline V gene (reference sequence). The CDR3 region is CDQAEELAKNIQYF. CDR3 sequence (DNA): TGCGACCAGGCGGAGGAATTAGCCAAAAACATTCAGTACTTC.

This clone has a single count. The chain uses TRBV4-1 and TRBJ2-7; D ambiguous. Trimming cost V 0 bases and J 0 bases, with 6 bases left between them. CDR3 size: 14 residues. CDR1 is MGHRA, CDR2 YSYEKL, per germline. The CDR3 region is CASSQDTSSYEQYF. CDR3 nucleotide sequence: TGCGCCAGCAGCCAAGATACCAGCTCCTACGAGCAGTACTTC.